This passage covers 10 T cell receptor beta chains from one sample sequenced in a study of T cell responses to AZD1222 COVID-19 vaccine. Generated by immunoSEQ multiplex PCR, the TCRdb table keeps only in-frame clones and is missing some. This sample has over 130,000 clones, with about 92% found just once. The source material was peripheral blood, sampled 28 days after the second AZD1222 dose. These receptors all stem from an adult who received the AZD1222 COVID-19 vaccine.

The gene calls are TRBV19 and TRBJ2-5; tentatively, D is TRBD1 (6 bases). In germline, CDR1 is LNHDA, CDR2 SQIVND (reference sequence). Trimming stripped 1 base from V and 1 base from J, with 13 bases between. This CDR3 has 16 amino acids. The CDR3 loop is CASSIGSRGGQETQYF. The CDR3 DNA is TGTGCCAGTAGTATAGGGAGCCGAGGGGGCCAAGAGACCCAGTACTTC.

J is TRBJ2-7 and V is TRBV5-1; tentatively, D is TRBD1 (7 bases). This CDR3 region has 14 residues. Trimming removed 4 bases at V and 11 bases at J, with 22 bases between. The germline V gene has CDR1 SGHRS and CDR2 YFSETQ. CDR3 DNA sequence: TGCGCCAGCAGCCCGGGGGACAGCTATACTGCGGAGTACTTC. Translating gives CASSPGDSYTAEYF.

The chain combines TRBV28 with TRBJ1-1, with TRBD1 as a possible D gene (5 bases). The CDR3 consists of 14 residues. The V end lost 6 bases, the J end lost 0 bases, and 11 bases lay between the germline ends. Germline V lookup: CDR1 MDHEN, CDR2 SYDVKM. The CDR3 DNA is TGTGCCAGCAGACCTTCAGGGATGAACACTGAAGCTTTCTTT. Its protein is CASRPSGMNTEAFF. Together with reference TRBV28 and TRBJ1-1, the CDR3 gives the full variable domain: DVKVTQSSRYLVKRTGEKVFLECVQDMDHENMFWYRQDPGLGLRLIYFSYDVKMKEKGDIPEGYSVSREKKERFSLILESASTNQTSMYLCASRPSGMNTEAFFGQGTRLTVV.

The chain combines TRBV18 with TRBJ1-5; D not certain. Germline CDR1 reads KGHSH; CDR2 reads LQKENI. There are 13 residues in the CDR3. Trimming took off 5 bases at V and 0 bases at J, with 5 bases between the two ends. The CDR3 is CASSGGSNQPQHF. The CDR3 DNA sequence: TGTGCCAGCTCAGGCGGTAGCAATCAGCCCCAGCATTTT.

This clone was recorded once. The CDR3 DNA is TGTGCCATCAGGGCGGGGGAAGGTGCTAATGAAAAACTGTTTTTT. It encodes CAIRAGEGANEKLFF. The chain employs TRBV10-3 and TRBJ1-4; tentative D call: TRBD1 (5 bases). This CDR3 spans 15 amino acids. In germline, CDR1 is ENHRY, CDR2 SYGVKD. The V gene lost 6 bases and the J gene lost 3 bases, with 14 bases spanning the gap.

The chain uses TRBV11-2 and TRBJ2-1, with D perhaps TRBD2 (6 bases). This CDR3 comprises 15 residues. Trimming pared 5 bases from V and 2 bases from J, leaving 13 bases between. The germline V gene has CDR1 SGHAT and CDR2 FQNNGV. In DNA form, the CDR3 reads TGTGCCAGCAGCCTCTGGGGAGGCCCCTACAATGAGCAGTTCTTC. This sequence encodes CASSLWGGPYNEQFF.

The chain is built from TRBV7-2 and TRBJ2-7; 8 positions match TRBD1. Germline lookup yields CDR1 SGHTA and CDR2 FQGNSA. The CDR3 loop spans 14 amino acids. The trim removed 5 bases at V and 5 bases at J, leaving 8 bases unmatched. Here the CDR3 DNA reads TGTGCCAGCAGCCCAAAAGGACAGGGACACGAGCAGTACTTC. Its protein product is CASSPKGQGHEQYF.

The gene calls are TRBV25-1 and TRBJ2-1; the match to TRBD2 covers 9 bases. This CDR3 contains 15 residues. With V trimmed by 3 bases and J by 6 bases, 6 bases remained unmatched. The germline V gene encodes CDR1 MGHDK and CDR2 SYGVNS. This CDR3 reads CASSDLAGVGNEQFF. The CDR3 nucleotides are TGTGCCAGCAGTGATTTAGCGGGAGTAGGCAATGAGCAGTTCTTC.

The rearrangement uses TRBV3-1 (or the pseudogene TRBV3-2) and TRBJ2-3, with D hard to call. Per germline, CDR1 LGHDT and CDR2 YNNKEL (reference sequence). The CDR3 runs 14 residues. Trimming shortened V by 4 bases and J by 6 bases, and 14 bases separated the two germline ends. The CDR3 DNA reads as TGTGCCAGCAGCCTAATGGTGGGTTTGGATACGCAGTATTTT. Translation: CASSLMVGLDTQYF.

The rearrangement links TRBV4-1 to TRBJ2-7; 7 positions match TRBD1. Trimming took 4 bases from V and 3 from J; bases not matched to a gene: 6. Germline loops: CDR1 MGHRA, CDR2 YSYEKL. This CDR3 comprises 14 residues. The CDR3 region has the DNA TGCGCCAGCAGCCCTAGGACAGGAGGCTACGAGCAGTACTTC. Amino acid sequence: CASSPRTGGYEQYF.